Listed here are 21 T cell receptor beta chains from one sample, sequenced in a study of glioma-infiltrating T cells after dendritic cell vaccination. The table came from immunoSEQ multiplex PCR; TCRdb's copy has only in-frame clones and leaves some out. The sample includes about 73,000 clones, roughly 82% of them seen just once. Sequences were derived from blood, sampled before dendritic cell vaccination. These receptor sequences come from a human donor with glioblastoma.

This clone was recorded once. The chain joins TRBV6-6 to TRBJ2-7; possibly TRBD1 for D (6 bases). Trimming stripped 6 bases from V and 5 bases from J, with 14 bases between. The CDR3 runs 13 residues. Per germline, CDR1 MNHNY and CDR2 SVGAGI (reference sequence). The CDR3 nucleotides are TGTGCCAGCAGCTGGGGGCAGGATAACGAGCAGTACTTC. Translation gives CASSWGQDNEQYF.

The rearrangement links TRBV9 to TRBJ2-1; the D gene is possibly TRBD2 (6 bases). Trimming removed 0 bases at V and 4 bases at J, with 20 bases between. In germline, CDR1 is SGDLS, CDR2 YYNGEE. The CDR3 contains 18 residues. The DNA for the CDR3 is TGTGCCAGCAGCGTAGAACTGGCGGGGCCCCCTTCATACAATGAGCAGTTCTTC. This translates into CASSVELAGPPSYNEQFF.

CDR3 protein: CASSLFASSETQYF. In DNA, the CDR3 is TGCGCCAGCAGCTTGTTCGCGTCCTCAGAGACCCAGTACTTC. This chain links TRBV5-1 with TRBJ2-5, with no clear D. The CDR3 consists of 14 residues. With 1 base removed from V and 4 bases from J, the gap between germline ends came to 11 bases. Per the germline V gene, CDR1 is SGHRS and CDR2 is YFSETQ.

The chain employs TRBV7-9 and TRBJ2-1; D is possibly TRBD2 (6 bases). This CDR3 is 16 amino acids long. Germline lookup yields CDR1 SEHNR and CDR2 FQNEAQ (reference sequence). Trimming left V 3 bases short and J 1 base short, with 13 bases between. The CDR3 spells CASSFWRAGSYNEQFF. The CDR3 DNA reads TGTGCCAGCAGCTTCTGGAGGGCCGGTTCCTACAATGAGCAGTTCTTC.

The genes are TRBV13 and TRBJ1-1, with D hard to call. The V end was cut by 3 bases, the J end by 2 bases, with 16 bases between. CDR1 PRHDT and CDR2 FYEKMQ come from the germline V gene (reference sequence). The CDR3 totals 16 residues. The CDR3 nucleotides read TGTGCCAGCAGCTTCAGTTCGACTGGGAGAAACACTGAAGCTTTCTTT. Protein product: CASSFSSTGRNTEAFF. The whole variable domain, remainder taken from reference TRBV13 and TRBJ1-1, is AAGVIQSPRHLIKEKRETATLKCYPIPRHDTVYWYQQGPGQDPQFLISFYEKMQSDKGSIPDRFSAQQFSDYHSELNMSSLELGDSALYFCASSFSSTGRNTEAFFGQGTRLTVV.

This clone was seen more than once but under ten times. CDR3 residues: CASYLRGTGYTF. CDR3 in DNA: TGTGCCAGTTACCTACGGGGGACCGGCTACACCTTC. V usage is TRBV2 and J usage is TRBJ1-2; tentative D call: TRBD1 (5 bases). Trimming stripped 9 bases from V and 8 bases from J, with 16 bases between. CDR1 and CDR2 (germline): SNHLY, FYNNEI. The CDR3 loop spans 12 amino acids.

This clone appeared once. The chain links TRBV28 to TRBJ1-1; 7 bases fit TRBD1. The CDR3 contains 15 residues. V was pared by 3 bases and J by 5 bases, with 9 bases of the junction left unmatched. Germline V CDR1 and CDR2: MDHEN, SYDVKM. The CDR3 DNA follows: TGTGCCAGCAGTTTGGGCAGGGGGTCGGAAACTGAAGCTTTCTTT. It translates to CASSLGRGSETEAFF.

The rearrangement uses TRBV6-6 and TRBJ1-5; weak D call: TRBD1 (5 bases). Germline CDR1 MNHNY, CDR2 SVGAGI (reference sequence). This CDR3 contains 14 residues. V shed 8 bases and J shed 2 bases, with 13 bases lying between them. The CDR3 DNA follows: TGTGCCAGCCGGGGGGGTTGGGGCAATCAGCCCCAGCATTTT. It translates to CASRGGWGNQPQHF.

V and J are TRBV2 and TRBJ2-7; tentative D call: TRBD2 (5 bases). Germline V lookup: CDR1 SNHLY, CDR2 FYNNEI. The CDR3 covers 16 residues. Deletions cut 7 bases from V and 2 bases from J, with 21 bases between. The CDR3 DNA reads as TGTGCCAGCACGGGTTATAGCGCAAAGGATACCTACGAGCAGTACGTC. Its protein is CASTGYSAKDTYEQYV.

The chain carries TRBV5-1 and TRBJ1-4, with D unresolved. Trimming left V 0 bases short and J 8 bases short, with 14 bases between. Germline loops: CDR1 SGHRS, CDR2 YFSETQ. The CDR3 sequence is 15 residues long. The CDR3 protein is CASSLVSEAREKLFF. The CDR3 DNA reads TGCGCCAGCAGCTTGGTTAGCGAGGCGAGGGAAAAACTGTTTTTT.

V is TRBV5-1 and J is TRBJ2-1; 10 positions match TRBD2. The germline gives CDR1 SGHRS, CDR2 YFSETQ. Trimming took 4 bases from V and 5 from J; bases not matched to a gene: 6. The CDR3 contains 15 residues. In DNA, the CDR3 is TGCGCCAGCAGCCAGATAGCGGGGGGCCACAATGAGCAGTTCTTC. Amino acids: CASSQIAGGHNEQFF.

V gene TRBV6-6 combines with J gene TRBJ1-5, with a weak D call TRBD1 (5 bases). The CDR3 has 15 amino acids. Germline lookup yields CDR1 MNHNY and CDR2 SVGAGI (reference sequence). V lost 4 bases and J 12 bases, leaving 22 bases between the germline ends. In DNA, the CDR3 is TGTGCCAGCAGTTCTCCCGGGGGACCGGCTCGATTCCAGCATTTT. It yields the protein CASSSPGGPARFQHF.

V usage is TRBV28 and J usage is TRBJ2-5; D not certain. This CDR3 has 14 amino acids. Germline V lookup: CDR1 MDHEN, CDR2 SYDVKM. Trimming shortened V by 1 base and J by 2 bases, and 8 bases separated the two germline ends. CDR3 protein: CASSLLARQETQYF. CDR3 bases: TGTGCCAGCAGTTTATTAGCCAGACAAGAGACCCAGTACTTC.

The rearrangement joins TRBV19 to TRBJ2-4, with a possible D match to TRBD1 (6 bases). The V gene lost 6 bases and the J gene lost 10 bases, with 25 bases spanning the gap. CDR3 length: 16 residues. Germline assignment: CDR1 LNHDA and CDR2 SQIVND (reference sequence). CDR3: CASRRDTALAKGIQYF. As DNA, the CDR3 is TGTGCCAGTAGAAGGGACACGGCCTTAGCCAAGGGGATTCAGTACTTC.

The rearrangement uses TRBV18 and TRBJ2-5, with 10 bases that match TRBD1. CDR3 size: 18 residues. The germline CDR1 and CDR2 sequences are KGHSH and LQKENI. V lost 3 bases to trimming and J lost 5 bases; unmatched junction nucleotides: 15. The CDR3 loop is CASSPLPTGGYAGETQYF. CDR3 DNA: TGTGCCAGCTCACCCCTCCCGACAGGGGGCTATGCTGGGGAGACCCAGTACTTC.

Only a few counts were recorded for this clone. The chain carries TRBV10-2 and TRBJ2-2, with TRBD2 matching over 9 bases. CDR3 length equals 15 residues. The germline gives CDR1 WSHSY, CDR2 SAAADI. V lost 2 bases, J lost 6 bases, and 4 bases stayed unmatched. CDR3 residues: CASSEAGGPAGELFF. For the CDR3, the DNA is TGCGCCAGCAGTGAGGCGGGAGGGCCTGCCGGGGAGCTGTTTTTT.

The V gene is TRBV4-1, the J gene TRBJ2-7; tentative D call: TRBD1 (6 bases). Germline lookup yields CDR1 MGHRA and CDR2 YSYEKL. CDR3 size: 15 residues. V lost 1 base and J lost 3, with 13 bases in between. CDR3 coding DNA: TGCGCCAGCAGCCAAGGTCTTACAGGGCGCTACGAGCAGTACGTC. Translation: CASSQGLTGRYEQYV.

The sample holds one count of this clone. The gene calls are TRBV19 and TRBJ1-2, with D perhaps TRBD1 (5 bases). Germline CDR1 LNHDA, CDR2 SQIVND (reference sequence). This CDR3 is 13 amino acids long. The V end lost 5 bases, the J end lost 2 bases, and 9 bases lay between the germline ends. The CDR3 protein is CASSYPGNYGYTF. In DNA form, the CDR3 reads TGTGCCAGTAGTTATCCAGGGAACTATGGCTACACCTTC. The full variable domain, with the rest looked up from reference TRBV19 and TRBJ1-2, is DGGITQSPKYLFRKEGQNVTLSCEQNLNHDAMYWYRQDPGQGLRLIYYSQIVNDFQKGDIAEGYSVSREKKESFPLTVTSAQKNPTAFYLCASSYPGNYGYTFGSGTRLTVV.

The sample holds one count of this clone. J is TRBJ2-6 and V is TRBV9; tentatively, D is TRBD2 (5 bases). Looked up from germline, CDR1 is SGDLS and CDR2 is YYNGEE. V was shortened by 3 bases and J by 0 bases, with 16 bases between the two germline ends. The CDR3 extends over 18 amino acids. CDR3 nucleotide sequence: TGTGCCAGCAGCGCCCCCCGGAGCGGATCCTCTGGGGCCAACGTCCTGACTTTC. It encodes CASSAPRSGSSGANVLTF.

V usage is TRBV27 and J usage is TRBJ1-5; 8 bases map to TRBD1. CDR1 is MNHEY, CDR2 SMNVEV, per germline (reference sequence). This CDR3 is built from 16 residues. Trimming took 10 bases from V and 1 from J; bases not matched to a gene: 12. The DNA of the CDR3 is TGTGCCACCCGGGCACAGGGGGTTTGGAGCAATCAGCCCCAGCATTTT. Encoded protein: CATRAQGVWSNQPQHF.

The CDR3 coding sequence is TGTGCCAGCAGCAAAAGAGCGGGAGGCAGCACAGATACGCAGTATTTT. It yields the protein CASSKRAGGSTDTQYF. This chain connects TRBV5-4 to TRBJ2-3, with 9 bases fitting TRBD2. The CDR3 loop spans 16 amino acids. Germline-derived CDR1 and CDR2 are SGHNT and YYREEE (reference sequence). The V and J ends lost 4 bases and 0 bases, in that order; junction bases with no gene match: 6.